The sequence of this T cell receptor (beta chain) was determined in a study of cytomegalovirus exposure and HLA in healthy donors. Assay used: immunoSEQ multiplex PCR; TCRdb lists only in-frame clones, some missing. The table shows some 140,000 clones, with 86% occurring only once. CDR1 and CDR2 (germline): SGHDN, FVKESK. V lost 6 bases and J 7 bases, leaving 6 bases between the germline ends. This CDR3 comprises 10 residues. This clone appeared a single time. The TCR sequence derives from a man aged 18 to 29 in good health and CMV-seronegative. The chain employs TRBV14 and TRBJ2-5; no firm D call. Sequencing was done on a sample of PBMCs. The CDR3: CASSISTQYF. Written as DNA, the CDR3 is TGTGCCAGCAGTATATCGACCCAGTACTTC.